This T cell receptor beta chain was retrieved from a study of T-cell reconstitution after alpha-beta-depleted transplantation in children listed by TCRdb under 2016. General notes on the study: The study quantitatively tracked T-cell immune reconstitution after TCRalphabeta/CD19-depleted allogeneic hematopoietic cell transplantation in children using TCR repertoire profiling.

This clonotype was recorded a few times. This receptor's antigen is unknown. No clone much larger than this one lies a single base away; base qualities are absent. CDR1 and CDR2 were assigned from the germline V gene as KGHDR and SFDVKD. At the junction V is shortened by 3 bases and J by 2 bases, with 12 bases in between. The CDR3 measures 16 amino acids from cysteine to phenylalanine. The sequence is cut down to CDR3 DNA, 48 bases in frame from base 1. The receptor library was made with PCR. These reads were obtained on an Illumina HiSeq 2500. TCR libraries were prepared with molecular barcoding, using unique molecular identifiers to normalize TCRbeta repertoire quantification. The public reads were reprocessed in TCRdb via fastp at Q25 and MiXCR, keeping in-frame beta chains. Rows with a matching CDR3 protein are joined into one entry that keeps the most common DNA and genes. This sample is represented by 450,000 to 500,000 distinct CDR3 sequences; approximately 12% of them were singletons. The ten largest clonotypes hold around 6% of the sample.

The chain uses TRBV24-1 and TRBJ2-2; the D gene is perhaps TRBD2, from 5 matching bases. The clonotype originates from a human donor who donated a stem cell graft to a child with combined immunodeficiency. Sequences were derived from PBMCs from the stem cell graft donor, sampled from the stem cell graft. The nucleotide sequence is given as TGTGCCACCAGTGATGTGTTCGGACTTAACACCGGGGAGCTGTTTTTT. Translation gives CATSDVFGLNTGELFF.